These T cell receptor beta chains were read from a single sample in a study of blood T cells in healthy people across ages. Each CDR3 protein is one row after TCRdb ran MiXCR on the 5' RACE reads. The table lists approximately 800,000 distinct CDR3 sequences, approximately 25% of them singletons. These data were also filed under a second study, of T cells of mothers and their children.

Sample: blood. The receptors come from a boy aged 5 to 17 in good health. Both conserved end residues are part of each CDR3. D genes are given only for firm matches. Some rows have no size entry. The others give once, few or many, or a class for an expanded clone.

TGCAGTGCTAGGAACCTGTCCCAAGAGACCCAGTACTTC	CSARNLSQETQYF	NA	TRBV20-1	TRBJ2-5	NA
TGCGCCAGCAGCCAAAGACAGACAAAGCTAAACACCATATATTTT	CASSQRQTKLNTIYF	NA	TRBV4-1	TRBJ1-3	NA
TGTGCCAGCGGGGGCCAGGGGGCCGGGGAGCTGTTTTTT	CASGGQGAGELFF	NA	TRBV6-5	TRBJ2-2	TRBD1
TGCAGTGCCAAGGAGGGGGGAGTAAAAGATACGCAGTATTTT	CSAKEGGVKDTQYF	once	TRBV20-1	TRBJ2-3	NA
TGTGCCAGCAGTGCGAGACAGGGGATCAAAACTGAAGCTTTCTTT	CASSARQGIKTEAFF	NA	TRBV27	TRBJ1-1	TRBD1
TGCAGCGTTGGCGTCCGGGGACGGGAGACCCAGTACTTC	CSVGVRGRETQYF	NA	TRBV29-1	TRBJ2-5	NA
TGCGCCAGCAGTTATGATGATGGGTATCCGACTAACTATGGCTACACCTTC	CASSYDDGYPTNYGYTF	few	TRBV4-1	TRBJ1-2	NA
TGTGCCAGCAGTTTATACGGGGGGGCCTACGAGCAGTACTTC	CASSLYGGAYEQYF	NA	TRBV27	TRBJ2-7	TRBD2
TGTGCCAGCAGCTCCTCCGGGGGGTTTACAGATACGCAGTATTTT	CASSSSGGFTDTQYF	few	TRBV7-3	TRBJ2-3	TRBD2
TGTGCCAGCAGTGAAACGGGGATTTTAATAGAGACCCAGTACTTC	CASSETGILIETQYF	NA	TRBV2	TRBJ2-5	NA
TGCAGTGCTAACCCGGAAGTTTCGGATACGCAGTATTTT	CSANPEVSDTQYF	NA	TRBV20-1	TRBJ2-3	NA
TGCGCCAGCAGCCAAAGCCGGGGGGACGAGCAGTACTTC	CASSQSRGDEQYF	few	TRBV4-1	TRBJ2-7	TRBD2
TGCAGCGTCCTACTATGGAGCTCCTACAATGAGCAGTTCTTC	CSVLLWSSYNEQFF	NA	TRBV29-1	TRBJ2-1	NA